The rows below give T cell receptor beta chains drawn from one sample of a study of OX40 agonist ivuxolimab in advanced cancers. Libraries were prepared by immunoSEQ multiplex PCR; TCRdb keeps only in-frame clonotypes and omits some of them. Here the sample spans around 95,000 clones, around 89% being singletons. The sample in question was CD4+ or CD8+ T cells sorted from blood, obtained in a trial of the OX40 agonist ivuxolimab. These receptors originate from an adult with an advanced solid tumor such as melanoma, head and neck, liver or kidney cancer. The CDR3 runs from the conserved cysteine through the conserved F or W. The D gene is left open where the match is weak. The size entry is marked missing in some rows and otherwise reads once, few, many or a size class.

j_gene	abundance	d_gene	v_gene	CDR3aa	CDR3nt
TRBJ2-1	-	TRBD1	TRBV5-1	CASSSGTGIVNEQFF	TGCGCCAGCAGCTCCGGGACAGGGATTGTCAATGAGCAGTTCTTC
TRBJ2-1	-	-	TRBV9	CASSQGPESSYNEQFF	TGTGCCAGCAGCCAGGGACCCGAGAGCTCCTACAATGAGCAGTTCTTC
TRBJ1-1	-	-	TRBV5-1	CASSLAVSSVAFF	TGCGCCAGCAGCTTGGCGGTGTCCTCGGTGGCTTTCTTT
TRBJ2-2	-	-	TRBV7-6	CASSLIVQGIGELFF	TGTGCCAGCAGCTTAATAGTGCAGGGGATCGGGGAGCTGTTTTTT
TRBJ2-2	-	TRBD1	TRBV18	CASSRTGTGELFF	TGTGCCAGCTCACGGACAGGGACCGGGGAGCTGTTTTTT
TRBJ2-5	-	-	TRBV7-2	CASSLAVASETQYF	TGTGCCAGCAGCTTAGCTGTGGCGTCGGAGACCCAGTACTTC
TRBJ2-7	-	-	TRBV27	CASSLLVQGYEQYF	TGTGCCAGCAGTTTATTAGTACAGGGCTACGAGCAGTACTTC
TRBJ1-3	-	-	TRBV11-2	CASSLQGFGNTIYF	TGTGCCAGCAGCCTACAGGGTTTTGGAAACACCATATATTTT
TRBJ1-2	-	-	TRBV11-2	CASSLGFSGITF	TGTGCCAGCAGCTTAGGGTTTTCCGGCATCACCTTC
TRBJ1-2	-	TRBD1	TRBV5-1	CASSLSPTGTSPGYTF	TGCGCCAGCAGCTTGAGTCCGACAGGGACTTCTCCTGGCTACACCTTC
TRBJ1-6	few	-	TRBV5-8	CASKYEGHVGSPLHF	TGTGCCAGCAAGTATGAGGGTCACGTCGGGTCACCCCTCCACTTT
TRBJ2-2	-	-	TRBV6-1	CATSAIATGELFF	TGTGCCACCTCAGCCATAGCCACCGGGGAGCTGTTTTTT
TRBJ2-7	-	TRBD1	TRBV29-1	CSVGGTEGYEQYF	TGCAGCGTTGGGGGGACAGAGGGCTACGAGCAGTACTTC
TRBJ1-4	-	-	TRBV4-2	CASSHIRQNNEKLFF	TGTGCCAGCAGCCACATAAGACAGAACAATGAAAAACTGTTTTTT
TRBJ1-2	-	-	TRBV9	CASGNYGYTF	TGTGCCTCGGGGAACTATGGCTACACCTTC
TRBJ2-5	-	TRBD1	TRBV7-6	CASSRGTGETQYF	TGTGCCAGCAGCAGAGGGACAGGGGAGACCCAGTACTTC
TRBJ2-2	-	-	TRBV15	CATSRDLRFAANTGELFF	TGTGCCACCAGCAGAGATCTTAGGTTCGCCGCGAACACCGGGGAGCTGTTTTTT
TRBJ2-7	-	-	TRBV19	CASSPGFYEQYF	TGTGCCAGTAGTCCAGGGTTCTACGAGCAGTACTTC
TRBJ2-7	-	-	TRBV13	CASSSLDSPRTYEQYF	TGTGCCAGCAGCTCGTTGGACAGCCCTAGGACCTACGAGCAGTACTTC
TRBJ2-1	-	-	TRBV19	CASSIPAKAGRNEQFF	TGTGCCAGTAGTATCCCCGCGAAGGCGGGGAGGAATGAGCAGTTCTTC
TRBJ2-1	-	TRBD1	TRBV6-1	CASSGTARGGDEQFF	TGTGCCAGCAGCGGGACAGCCCGGGGTGGCGATGAGCAGTTCTTC
TRBJ2-3	-	-	TRBV5-6	CASSLAPFTDTQYF	TGTGCCAGCAGCTTGGCTCCCTTCACAGATACGCAGTATTTT
TRBJ1-2	-	-	TRBV5-8	CASSLDGGYYGYTF	TGTGCCAGCAGCTTGGATGGGGGATACTATGGCTACACCTTC
TRBJ1-3	once	-	TRBV14	CASSLARGFSGNTIYF	TGTGCCAGCAGCCTCGCCAGGGGATTCTCTGGAAACACCATATATTTT
TRBJ1-6	-	-	TRBV30	CAWSVLVTGRAPLHF	TGTGCCTGGAGTGTACTCGTCACAGGGCGGGCACCCCTCCACTTT
TRBJ2-2	-	-	TRBV30	CAWSSLAGKDTGELFF	TGTGCCTGGAGTAGTCTGGCGGGAAAGGACACCGGGGAGCTGTTTTTT
TRBJ1-5	-	-	TRBV28	CASSLTGSNQPQHF	TGTGCCAGCAGTTTGACGGGAAGCAATCAGCCCCAGCATTTT
TRBJ2-5	-	-	TRBV30	CAWSSTAQETQYF	TGTGCCTGGAGTAGCACAGCCCAAGAGACCCAGTACTTC
TRBJ2-7	-	-	TRBV29-1	CSVEPRGTDLQYF	TGCAGCGTTGAGCCCCGTGGGACGGACTTGCAGTACTTC
TRBJ1-2	-	-	TRBV14	CASSQIGGRGYGYTF	TGTGCCAGCAGCCAAATTGGTGGCAGGGGTTATGGCTACACCTTC
TRBJ1-1	-	TRBD1	TRBV4-2	CASSQATGVNTEAFF	TGTGCCAGCAGCCAGGCGACAGGGGTGAACACTGAAGCTTTCTTT
TRBJ2-1	-	-	TRBV30	CAWSPTGPSYNEQFF	TGTGCCTGGAGTCCGACAGGTCCTTCTTACAATGAGCAGTTCTTC
TRBJ2-4	-	-	TRBV6-5	CASSYSGAHNIQYF	TGTGCCAGCAGTTACTCAGGGGCCCATAACATTCAGTACTTC
TRBJ2-1	-	TRBD2	TRBV11-2	CASSLTTSGGRHEQFF	TGTGCCAGCAGCTTAACGACTAGCGGGGGGCGGCATGAGCAGTTCTTC
TRBJ2-4	-	TRBD1	TRBV29-1	CSVGTGAGVGIQYF	TGCAGCGTCGGGACAGGGGCCGGGGTAGGCATTCAGTACTTC
TRBJ1-2	-	-	TRBV19	CASSNTGGIYGYTF	TGTGCCAGTAGTAACACAGGTGGGATCTATGGCTACACCTTC
TRBJ1-4	-	TRBD1	TRBV6-5	CASSAGTGVNEKLFF	TGTGCCAGCAGTGCAGGGACAGGAGTTAATGAAAAACTGTTTTTT
TRBJ2-7	once	-	TRBV19	CASSISRSSYEQYF	TGTGCCAGTAGTATTTCAAGGAGTTCCTACGAGCAGTACTTC
TRBJ2-5	-	TRBD2	TRBV2	CASSVASGGSETQYF	TGTGCCAGCAGTGTAGCTAGCGGGGGATCAGAGACCCAGTACTTC
TRBJ2-1	-	TRBD2	TRBV14	CASSQLAGGAYNEQFF	TGTGCCAGCAGCCAGCTAGCGGGAGGAGCATACAATGAGCAGTTCTTC
TRBJ2-7	-	-	TRBV14	CASATEAGTLLRVYEQYF	TGTGCCAGCGCCACCGAGGCGGGAACCCTCCTTAGAGTCTACGAGCAGTACTTC
TRBJ1-1	-	-	TRBV30	CAWRWVSNTEAFF	TGTGCCTGGAGATGGGTTTCGAACACTGAAGCTTTCTTT